This TCR beta chain emerged from a study of OX40 agonist ivuxolimab in advanced cancers. Looking at the study overall: Ivuxolimab, an antibody that agonizes OX40 (CD134), was administered to the patients. Of the patients, three showed partial responses, one with hepatocellular carcinoma and two with cutaneous melanoma.

The study, taken as a whole, reports: The expanded peripheral T cells' antigen specificity was not determined. Several nonresponders also turned out to have low normalized T-cell clonal expansion.

Between the trimmed V and J ends, which lost 9 bases and 4 bases, there was a span of 19 bases. Germline-derived CDR1 and CDR2 are MNHNY and SVGAGI (reference sequence). There are 14 residues in the CDR3. Notes on this clone: Its antigen is as yet unknown.

The assay was immunoSEQ multiplex PCR, and TCRdb's table has in-frame clones only and misses some. The sample shows under 35,000 clones, roughly 89% of them seen only once. The clonotype originates from an adult with an advanced solid tumor such as melanoma, head and neck, liver or kidney cancer. The sequencing used CD4+ or CD8+ T cells sorted from blood, collected in a trial of the OX40 agonist ivuxolimab. The chain recombines TRBV6-6 with TRBJ2-7; the D call may be TRBD1 or TRBD2 (5 bases each). CDR3 sequence reads: CASGGLSTIYEQYF. As DNA, the CDR3 is TGTGCCAGTGGGGGTTTATCGACTATTTACGAGCAGTACTTC.